These T cell receptor beta chains were read from a single sample in a study of blood T cells in healthy people across ages. TCRdb fed the 5' RACE reads into MiXCR, producing one record per CDR3 protein. The data hold hundreds of thousands of distinct CDR3 sequences, with roughly three fifths observed a single time. The sample was blood. The source of these receptors is a man between 35 and 55 years old in good health. The CDR3 runs from the conserved cysteine through the conserved F or W. D genes are given only for firm matches. Clone size appears in some rows only: once, few, many, or a class for an expanded clone.

j_gene: TRBJ2-7
d_gene: -
abundance: -
v_gene: TRBV2
CDR3nt: TGTGCCAGCAGAAGAACAAGGGATCTCTCCTACGAGCAGTACTTC
CDR3aa: CASRRTRDLSYEQYF

j_gene: TRBJ2-7
d_gene: -
abundance: -
v_gene: TRBV29-1
CDR3nt: TGCAGCGTCGACCTTCGGGTTTCTGGCGAGCAGTACTTC
CDR3aa: CSVDLRVSGEQYF

j_gene: TRBJ1-5
d_gene: TRBD1
abundance: few
v_gene: TRBV6-5
CDR3nt: TGTGCCAGCCAGGGGGCTGATGATCAGCCCCAGCATTTT
CDR3aa: CASQGADDQPQHF

j_gene: TRBJ1-2
d_gene: -
abundance: -
v_gene: TRBV15
CDR3nt: TGTGCCACCAGCAGAGATCGTGCAAGAATAAACTATGGCTACACCTTC
CDR3aa: CATSRDRARINYGYTF

j_gene: TRBJ1-1
d_gene: -
abundance: -
v_gene: TRBV4-3
CDR3nt: TGCGCCAGCAGCCAAGACCCAATGAACACTGAAGCTTTCTTT
CDR3aa: CASSQDPMNTEAFF

j_gene: TRBJ2-5
d_gene: -
abundance: -
v_gene: TRBV20-1
CDR3nt: TGCAGTGCTAGAGGTCGGGGAGGAGAGACCCAGTACTTC
CDR3aa: CSARGRGGETQYF

j_gene: TRBJ1-1
d_gene: -
abundance: -
v_gene: TRBV5-1
CDR3nt: TGCGCCAGCAGTTCGCGGACTGCAAACACTGAAGCTTTCTTT
CDR3aa: CASSSRTANTEAFF

j_gene: TRBJ2-3
d_gene: -
abundance: once
v_gene: TRBV12-3/TRBV12-4
CDR3nt: TGTGCCAGCAGTTCGGACAGAGAGCCCCAGGTTAGCACAGATACGCAGTATTTT
CDR3aa: CASSSDREPQVSTDTQYF

j_gene: TRBJ1-5
d_gene: -
abundance: -
v_gene: TRBV7-2
CDR3nt: TGTGCCAGCAGCTTAGCAGGGGTTGAGAATCAGCCCCAGCATTTT
CDR3aa: CASSLAGVENQPQHF

j_gene: TRBJ2-5
d_gene: -
abundance: -
v_gene: TRBV20-1
CDR3nt: TGCAGTGCTAGAGCGCGACTGGCGTCAGAGACCCAGTACTTC
CDR3aa: CSARARLASETQYF

j_gene: TRBJ2-1
d_gene: -
abundance: -
v_gene: TRBV29-1
CDR3nt: TGCAGCGTTAATGAGGGAGTCAATGAGCAGTTCTTC
CDR3aa: CSVNEGVNEQFF

j_gene: TRBJ1-2
d_gene: -
abundance: -
v_gene: TRBV5-6
CDR3nt: TGTGCCAGCAGCTTGAAACCCCTCACAGGGTTCGGTAACTATGGCTACACCTTC
CDR3aa: CASSLKPLTGFGNYGYTF

j_gene: TRBJ2-1
d_gene: TRBD2
abundance: few
v_gene: TRBV5-1
CDR3nt: TGCGCCAGCAGCTTCCCAGCGGGAGGGCCTAACAATGAGCAGTTCTTC
CDR3aa: CASSFPAGGPNNEQFF

j_gene: TRBJ1-1
d_gene: -
abundance: -
v_gene: TRBV6-2/TRBV6-3
CDR3nt: TGTGCCAGCAGCGAAATCGCCTGGGGGGGGAACACTGAAGCTTTCTTT
CDR3aa: CASSEIAWGGNTEAFF

j_gene: TRBJ2-1
d_gene: -
abundance: few
v_gene: TRBV20-1
CDR3nt: TGCAGTGCTTTGAGGCAGAGCTCCTACAATGAGCAGTTCTTC
CDR3aa: CSALRQSSYNEQFF

j_gene: TRBJ2-3
d_gene: TRBD1
abundance: -
v_gene: TRBV27
CDR3nt: TGTGCCAGCAGTCCAGGGACAGGGAGACATACGCAGTATTTT
CDR3aa: CASSPGTGRHTQYF

j_gene: TRBJ2-7
d_gene: -
abundance: -
v_gene: TRBV20-1
CDR3nt: TGCAGTGCTAGAGGAGAGATCTCCTACGAGCAGTACTTC
CDR3aa: CSARGEISYEQYF

j_gene: TRBJ2-1
d_gene: TRBD1
abundance: few
v_gene: TRBV27
CDR3nt: TGTGCCAGCAGTTTTCCGGGACAGTACTACAATGAGCAGTTCTTC
CDR3aa: CASSFPGQYYNEQFF

j_gene: TRBJ2-2
d_gene: TRBD2
abundance: -
v_gene: TRBV19
CDR3nt: TGTGCCAGTAGTATAGTAGCGGGTTCCACCGGGGAGCTGTTTTTT
CDR3aa: CASSIVAGSTGELFF

j_gene: TRBJ1-1
d_gene: -
abundance: -
v_gene: TRBV29-1
CDR3nt: TGCAGCGGCTGGGACAACGACGGAGCTTTCTTT
CDR3aa: CSGWDNDGAFF

j_gene: TRBJ2-7
d_gene: -
abundance: -
v_gene: TRBV9
CDR3nt: TGTGCCAGCAGCGCTGGGGGCGAAGCCGACTACGAGCAGTACTTC
CDR3aa: CASSAGGEADYEQYF

j_gene: TRBJ1-5
d_gene: -
abundance: -
v_gene: TRBV6-1
CDR3nt: TGTGCCAGCAGCCGCATCCAGCCCCAGCATTTT
CDR3aa: CASSRIQPQHF

j_gene: TRBJ2-3
d_gene: -
abundance: few
v_gene: TRBV10-3
CDR3nt: TGTGCCATCAGCGAGGACAGTACAGATACGCAGTATTTT
CDR3aa: CAISEDSTDTQYF

j_gene: TRBJ2-4
d_gene: TRBD2
abundance: -
v_gene: TRBV29-1
CDR3nt: TGCAGCGTCTTTCCGGGGGGTGGGAACATTCAGTACTTC
CDR3aa: CSVFPGGGNIQYF

j_gene: TRBJ2-5
d_gene: TRBD1
abundance: few
v_gene: TRBV6-6
CDR3nt: TGTGCCAGCAGACCCCGTCCGGGACAGGGGGCTGGATCCCAGTACTTC
CDR3aa: CASRPRPGQGAGSQYF

j_gene: TRBJ2-6
d_gene: -
abundance: -
v_gene: TRBV19
CDR3nt: TGTGCCAGTAGTATAGATCTGCCAGGGAATGGAGCCAACGTCCTGACTTTC
CDR3aa: CASSIDLPGNGANVLTF

j_gene: TRBJ2-5
d_gene: -
abundance: once
v_gene: TRBV20-1
CDR3nt: TGCAGTGCTTTGGGGGACCTGACAGAATTTTACAATGAGCAGTACTTC
CDR3aa: CSALGDLTEFYNEQYF

j_gene: TRBJ1-1
d_gene: -
abundance: -
v_gene: TRBV20-1
CDR3nt: TGCAGTGCTAGACGCAGAAGGGCGAACACTGAAGCTTTCTTT
CDR3aa: CSARRRRANTEAFF